The subject of this entry is one T cell receptor (beta chain). The CDR3 is 15 residues long. V lost 4 bases to trimming and J lost 3 bases; unmatched junction nucleotides: 8. Per the germline V gene, CDR1 is LGHDT and CDR2 is YNNKEL (reference sequence). It was negative isolation that provided the CD8+ and CD4+ T cells, whereas TEMRA cells were enriched by FACS. This record comes from a study of CD8 T cells in Susac syndrome. RNA in amounts of about 0.5 to 1 ug was reverse transcribed with random hexamers. Using its own MiXCR run on the immunoSEQ multiplex PCR reads, TCRdb lists one record per CDR3 protein. The sample has some 140,000 distinct CDR3 sequences; under 95% are singletons.

Sequenced material: CD8+ T cells from PBMCs. The chain uses TRBV3-1 and TRBJ1-2, with 7 positions matching TRBD1. This clonotype originated in a human donor with multiple sclerosis. CDR3 sequence (DNA): TGTGCCAGCAGCCCAACAGGGGCCGCTGACTATGGCTACACCTTC. Its translation is CASSPTGAADYGYTF.